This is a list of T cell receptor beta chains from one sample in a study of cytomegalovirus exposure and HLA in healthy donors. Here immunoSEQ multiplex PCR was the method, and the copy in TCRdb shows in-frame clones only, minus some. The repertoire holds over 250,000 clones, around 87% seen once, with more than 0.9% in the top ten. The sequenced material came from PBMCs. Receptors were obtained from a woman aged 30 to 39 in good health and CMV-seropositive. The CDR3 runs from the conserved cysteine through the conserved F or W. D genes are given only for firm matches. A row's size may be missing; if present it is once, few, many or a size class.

CDR3aa: CATSKDIFSGNTIYF
CDR3nt: TGTGCCACCTCAAAGGACATATTCTCTGGAAACACCATATATTTT
abundance: NA
j_gene: TRBJ1-3
v_gene: TRBV6-1
d_gene: NA

CDR3aa: CASSTPAGGQTGTQYF
CDR3nt: TGTGCCAGTAGTACGCCAGCGGGGGGCCAGACGGGTACGCAGTATTTT
abundance: NA
j_gene: TRBJ2-3
v_gene: TRBV19
d_gene: TRBD2

CDR3aa: CASSHGTDSYEQYF
CDR3nt: TGTGCCAGCTCACACGGGACAGATTCCTACGAGCAGTACTTC
abundance: NA
j_gene: TRBJ2-7
v_gene: TRBV18
d_gene: TRBD1

CDR3aa: CASSPTLMAGELFF
CDR3nt: TGTGCCAGCAGCCCAACCCTCATGGCTGGGGAGCTGTTTTTT
abundance: NA
j_gene: TRBJ2-2
v_gene: TRBV5-4
d_gene: NA

CDR3aa: CAWSTGQGINEQYF
CDR3nt: TGTGCCTGGAGTACCGGACAGGGTATCAACGAGCAGTACTTC
abundance: NA
j_gene: TRBJ2-7
v_gene: TRBV30
d_gene: TRBD1

CDR3aa: CASSLFETGGFHGYTF
CDR3nt: TGTGCCAGCAGTTTATTCGAGACAGGGGGGTTTCATGGCTACACCTTC
abundance: NA
j_gene: TRBJ1-2
v_gene: TRBV28
d_gene: TRBD1

CDR3aa: CASSYAGTETNTIYF
CDR3nt: TGTGCCAGCAGTTACGCCGGGACAGAAACAAACACCATATATTTT
abundance: few
j_gene: TRBJ1-3
v_gene: TRBV6-5
d_gene: TRBD1

CDR3aa: CASSYRTVDYEQYF
CDR3nt: TGTGCCAGCAGTTACAGGACAGTGGATTACGAGCAGTACTTC
abundance: NA
j_gene: TRBJ2-7
v_gene: TRBV6-5
d_gene: NA

CDR3aa: CASIIEGRGQETQYF
CDR3nt: TGTGCCAGCATCATCGAGGGCAGGGGCCAAGAGACCCAGTACTTC
abundance: NA
j_gene: TRBJ2-5
v_gene: TRBV7-2
d_gene: NA

CDR3aa: CASSFLRRTGQYGYTF
CDR3nt: TGTGCCAGCAGTTTCCTCAGACGGACAGGGCAGTATGGCTACACCTTC
abundance: NA
j_gene: TRBJ1-2
v_gene: TRBV27
d_gene: TRBD1

CDR3aa: CASISRDSLSYEQYF
CDR3nt: TGTGCCAGCATAAGCCGGGACAGCCTTTCCTACGAGCAGTACTTC
abundance: NA
j_gene: TRBJ2-7
v_gene: TRBV2
d_gene: TRBD1

CDR3aa: CASSGVPGGTQYF
CDR3nt: TGTGCCAGCAGTGGCGTCCCGGGAGGTACGCAGTATTTT
abundance: NA
j_gene: TRBJ2-3
v_gene: TRBV6-4
d_gene: TRBD2

CDR3aa: CASSLTGTNSGNTIYF
CDR3nt: TGTGCCAGCAGCTTAACCGGCACCAACTCTGGAAACACCATATATTTT
abundance: once
j_gene: TRBJ1-3
v_gene: TRBV7-3
d_gene: NA

CDR3aa: CASSLGLTGRITYEQYF
CDR3nt: TGTGCCAGCAGCTTAGGATTAACAGGACGGATTACCTACGAGCAGTACTTC
abundance: NA
j_gene: TRBJ2-7
v_gene: TRBV7-2
d_gene: NA

CDR3aa: CASSFELAGGAEDTQYF
CDR3nt: TGTGCCAGCAGCTTCGAACTAGCGGGAGGGGCTGAAGATACGCAGTATTTT
abundance: once
j_gene: TRBJ2-3
v_gene: TRBV7-6
d_gene: TRBD2

CDR3aa: CASSTRDRVDTIYF
CDR3nt: TGTGCCAGCAGTACCCGGGACAGGGTTGACACCATATATTTT
abundance: few
j_gene: TRBJ1-3
v_gene: TRBV28
d_gene: TRBD1

CDR3aa: CASSETLDRFTDTQYF
CDR3nt: TGTGCCAGCAGCGAGACCCTGGACAGGTTCACAGATACGCAGTATTTT
abundance: NA
j_gene: TRBJ2-3
v_gene: TRBV9
d_gene: TRBD1

CDR3aa: CASSRDRNSYEQYF
CDR3nt: TGTGCCAGCAGCCGCGACAGAAACTCCTACGAGCAGTACTTC
abundance: NA
j_gene: TRBJ2-7
v_gene: TRBV5-6
d_gene: NA

CDR3aa: CATSRVTGNAGYTF
CDR3nt: TGTGCCACCAGCAGGGTGACAGGTAATGCTGGCTACACCTTC
abundance: NA
j_gene: TRBJ1-2
v_gene: TRBV15
d_gene: NA

CDR3aa: CASSPPAPGGLSAKNIQYF
CDR3nt: TGTGCCAGCAGTCCCCCCGCACCAGGAGGTCTTTCGGCCAAAAACATTCAGTACTTC
abundance: NA
j_gene: TRBJ2-4
v_gene: TRBV7-2
d_gene: NA

CDR3aa: CASSLDRRVDQPQHF
CDR3nt: TGTGCCAGCAGCTTGGATAGGAGAGTCGATCAGCCCCAGCATTTT
abundance: once
j_gene: TRBJ1-5
v_gene: TRBV5-6
d_gene: NA